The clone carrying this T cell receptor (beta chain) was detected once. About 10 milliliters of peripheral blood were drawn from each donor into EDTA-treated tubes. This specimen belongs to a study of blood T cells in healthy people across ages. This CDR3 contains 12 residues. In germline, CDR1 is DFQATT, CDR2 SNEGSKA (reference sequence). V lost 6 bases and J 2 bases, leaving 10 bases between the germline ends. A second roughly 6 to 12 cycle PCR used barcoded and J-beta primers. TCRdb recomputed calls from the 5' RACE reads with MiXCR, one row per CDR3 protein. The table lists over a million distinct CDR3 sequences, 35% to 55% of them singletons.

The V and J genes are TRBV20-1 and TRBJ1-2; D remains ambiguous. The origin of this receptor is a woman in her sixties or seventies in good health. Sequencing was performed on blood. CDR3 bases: TGCAGTGCCGTGGGAGCGAACTATGGCTACACCTTC. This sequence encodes CSAVGANYGYTF.